This T cell receptor beta chain was obtained from a study of blood T cell repertoires in COVID-19. Sequencing used immunoSEQ multiplex PCR; TCRdb keeps in-frame clones, though not all of them. The table lists under 350,000 clones, roughly 85% of them singletons. Germline V gene sequence: CDR1 KGHDR, CDR2 SFDVKD. V lost 2 bases, J lost 6 bases, and 7 bases stayed unmatched. The CDR3 runs 16 residues. The count of this clone is one. The chain is built from TRBV24-1 and TRBJ2-1; 9 positions agree with TRBD1. The receptor's source is a human donor in a cohort sampled during active COVID-19. Sequencing used peripheral blood. CDR3 DNA: TGTGCCACCAGTGATTACGGGACAGGGTTTTTCAATGAGCAGTTCTTC. This encodes CATSDYGTGFFNEQFF.